These 29 T cell receptor beta chains were sequenced from one sample in a study of OX40 agonist ivuxolimab in advanced cancers. Measured with immunoSEQ multiplex PCR; TCRdb has only the in-frame clones, and not every one. The sample lists roughly 23,000 clones; 88% were seen once. Specimen: CD4+ or CD8+ T cells sorted from blood, collected in a trial of the OX40 agonist ivuxolimab. Source of these receptors: an adult with an advanced solid tumor such as melanoma, head and neck, liver or kidney cancer.

This chain uses TRBV6-1 with TRBJ2-7; TRBD1 agrees at 9 bases. The CDR3 extends over 14 amino acids. J was trimmed by 2 bases and V by 6 bases; bases with no gene match: 5. In germline, CDR1 is MNHNS, CDR2 SASEGT. CDR3: CASSTRTGAYEQYF. The CDR3 DNA follows: TGTGCCAGCAGCACAAGGACAGGGGCCTACGAGCAGTACTTC.

The chain joins TRBV6-5 to TRBJ2-1; 11 positions match TRBD2. The CDR3 has 16 amino acids. The germline V gene has CDR1 MNHEY and CDR2 SVGAGI. V was pared by 4 bases and J by 6 bases, with 8 bases of the junction left unmatched. This CDR3 is CASSFSGRAVSNEQFF. CDR3 nucleotides: TGTGCCAGCAGTTTTAGCGGGAGGGCCGTCTCCAATGAGCAGTTCTTC.

The rearrangement links TRBV9 to TRBJ2-7; tentatively, D is TRBD2 (6 bases). There are 15 residues in the CDR3. V lost 0 bases to trimming and J lost 3 bases, with 13 bases between them. The germline V gene encodes CDR1 SGDLS and CDR2 YYNGEE. This chain's CDR3 is CASSVASQDYYEQYF. The DNA of the CDR3 is TGTGCCAGCAGCGTAGCGAGCCAGGACTACTACGAGCAGTACTTC.

The chain has TRBV7-2 and TRBJ2-7; 8 nucleotides align to TRBD2. After removal of 1 base from V and 8 bases from J, the junction contained 19 bases not matched to a gene. The germline CDR1 and CDR2 sequences are SGHTA and FQGNSA. This CDR3 has 18 amino acids. The CDR3 DNA reads as TGTGCCAGCAGCTTAGAGTCCCTAGCGGGTGTTGAGGAGCTGAAGCAGTACTTC. This gives the protein CASSLESLAGVEELKQYF.

V gene TRBV7-9 combines with J gene TRBJ2-5; 8 bases map to TRBD2. Trimming at V came to 5 bases and at J to 2 bases, leaving 7 bases not matched to a gene. Germline CDR1 reads SEHNR; CDR2 reads FQNEAQ (reference sequence). The CDR3 has 15 residues. This CDR3 is CASSHSGMGQETQYF. CDR3 in DNA: TGTGCCAGCAGCCATAGCGGGATGGGTCAAGAGACCCAGTACTTC.

The chain recombines TRBV29-1 with TRBJ1-3; tentative D call: TRBD1 (5 bases). The CDR3 spans 14 residues. In germline, CDR1 is SQVTM, CDR2 ANQGSEA. With 4 bases removed from V and 3 bases from J, the gap between germline ends came to 13 bases. CDR3 DNA: TGCAGCGTTGGTGGACAAGGATTTGGAAACACCATATATTTT. Encoded protein: CSVGGQGFGNTIYF.

The chain uses TRBV6-1 and TRBJ1-3; 7 nucleotides align to TRBD1. CDR3 length: 15 amino acids. The trim removed 1 base at V and 3 bases at J, leaving 3 bases unmatched. CDR1 MNHNS and CDR2 SASEGT come from the germline V gene. DNA of the CDR3: TGTGCCAGCAGTGAAGGCAGGGGGTTTGGAAACACCATATATTTT. Translating it yields CASSEGRGFGNTIYF.

This chain links TRBV7-8 with TRBJ2-7, with 11 bases aligning to TRBD1. V gave up 5 bases and J gave up 3 bases; unmatched junction bases: 6. This CDR3 contains 15 residues. Germline loops: CDR1 SGHVS, CDR2 FQNEAQ. The CDR3 loop reads CASSAWTGGYYEQYF. Written as DNA, the CDR3 is TGTGCCAGCAGCGCCTGGACAGGGGGCTACTACGAGCAGTACTTC.

The genes are TRBV9 and TRBJ2-1; TRBD2 matches at 10 bases. V was pared by 0 bases and J by 1 base, with 10 bases of the junction left unmatched. There are 19 residues in the CDR3. Germline V lookup: CDR1 SGDLS, CDR2 YYNGEE. For the CDR3, the DNA is TGTGCCAGCAGCGTAGATTCTGGACTAGCGGTACTATCCTACAATGAGCAGTTCTTC. Encoded protein: CASSVDSGLAVLSYNEQFF.

The chain combines TRBV25-1 with TRBJ1-1; D is ambiguous. Between the trimmed V and J ends, which lost 0 bases and 12 bases, there was a span of 14 bases. The germline V gene encodes CDR1 MGHDK and CDR2 SYGVNS. The CDR3 sequence is 13 residues long. CDR3 DNA: TGTGCCAGCAGTGAATATTATATAGGAGAACCTTTCTTT. Translation: CASSEYYIGEPFF. The whole variable domain, remainder taken from reference TRBV25-1 and TRBJ1-1, is EADIYQTPRYLVIGTGKKITLECSQTMGHDKMYWYQQDPGMELHLIHYSYGVNSTEKGDLSSESTVSRIRTEHFPLTLESARPSHTSQYLCASSEYYIGEPFFGQGTRLTVV.

The CDR3 DNA reads TGTGCCAGCTTCGGGGAAGGGGGAGCACTAGCGGGAGAGGGGGAGACCCAGTACTTC. It translates to CASFGEGGALAGEGETQYF. This chain uses TRBV11-2 with TRBJ2-5, with 11 bases aligning to TRBD2. The CDR3 sequence is 19 residues long. CDR1 SGHAT and CDR2 FQNNGV come from the germline V gene. The trim removed 8 bases at V and 5 bases at J, leaving 22 bases unmatched.

The V and J genes are TRBV5-8 and TRBJ2-7; 8 nucleotides line up with TRBD1. Germline-derived CDR1 and CDR2 are SGHTS and YDEGEE. The CDR3 totals 15 residues. V shed 5 bases and J 3 bases; nucleotides not matched to a gene: 10. The CDR3 reads CASRNRGTVGYEQYF. For the CDR3, the DNA is TGTGCCAGCAGAAACAGGGGGACCGTCGGCTACGAGCAGTACTTC. Supplemented by reference TRBV5-8 and TRBJ2-7, the full variable domain reads EAGVTQSPTHLIKTRGQQATLRCSPISGHTSVYWYQQALGLGLQFLLWYDEGEERNRGNFPPRFSGRQFPNYSSELNVNALELEDSALYLCASRNRGTVGYEQYFGPGTRLTVT.

The gene calls are TRBV9 and TRBJ1-2; D perhaps matches TRBD1 (6 bases). The CDR3 length is 11 residues. Trimming cost V 3 bases and J 8 bases, with 8 bases left between them. Germline-derived CDR1 and CDR2 are SGDLS and YYNGEE. The CDR3 is CASSAGHGYTF. DNA for the CDR3: TGTGCCAGCAGCGCGGGACACGGCTACACCTTC.

With respect to this clone: A read error may produce the germline difference seen at one junction end. The V gene is TRBV10-2, the J gene TRBJ2-4; TRBD2 is a possible D gene (5 bases). Germline CDR1 is WSHSY and CDR2 is SAAADI. This CDR3 contains 17 residues. CDR3 sequence reads: CASSESHPGLAQNIQYF. The CDR3 nucleotides are TGCGCCAGCAGTGAGTCGCATCCCGGGCTAGCCCAAAACATTCAGTACTTC.

This chain joins TRBV7-6 and TRBJ2-3; the match to TRBD2 covers 8 bases. The CDR3 covers 16 residues. J was trimmed by 4 bases and V by 1 base; bases with no gene match: 7. CDR1 SGHVS and CDR2 FNYEAQ come from the germline V gene. The CDR3 DNA is TGTGCCAGCAGCTTAGTAGTAGCGGGACGCTCAGATACGCAGTATTTT. It yields the protein CASSLVVAGRSDTQYF.

By share, this clone counts as medium-sized (0.01 to 0.1%). Distinct nucleotide sequences in the sample also encode this CDR3. The chain couples TRBV6-1 to TRBJ1-1, with D unresolved. CDR3 length: 15 amino acids. CDR1 MNHNS and CDR2 SASEGT come from the germline V gene. V was trimmed by 0 bases and J by 1 base, leaving 9 bases between them. The CDR3 here is CASSEAPVGNTEAFF. In DNA, the CDR3 is TGTGCCAGCAGTGAAGCTCCAGTGGGGAACACTGAAGCTTTCTTT.

The chain has TRBV6-6 and TRBJ2-5, with no clear D. The J call is uncertain, as TRBJ2-7 better fits the DNA end. The CDR3 covers 14 residues. Germline values: CDR1 MNHNY, CDR2 SVGAGI (reference sequence). In nucleotides, the CDR3 is TGTGCCAGCAGTTACGCTCAGACGGGTTACGAGCAGTACTTC. Residues: CASSYAQTGYEQYF.

The rearrangement links TRBV28 to TRBJ2-1; D not resolved. Germline-derived CDR1 and CDR2 are MDHEN and SYDVKM. V lost 3 bases, J lost 0 bases, and 9 bases lay in between. The CDR3 length is 15 residues. The CDR3 bases are TGTGCCAGCAGTTTTCTAGAAGGCTCCTACAATGAGCAGTTCTTC. Translated: CASSFLEGSYNEQFF.

The V gene is TRBV6-5, the J gene TRBJ2-7; 14 bases align to TRBD2. The germline gives CDR1 MNHEY, CDR2 SVGAGI. V was clipped by 9 bases and J by 4 bases; unmatched bases: 8. This CDR3 has 15 amino acids. CDR3: CASRPGLAGVYEQYF. In nucleotides, the CDR3 is TGTGCCAGTCGACCGGGACTAGCGGGAGTTTACGAGCAGTACTTC.

The rearrangement links TRBV27 to TRBJ1-5, with D maybe TRBD1 (6 bases). Trimming pared 3 bases from V and 5 bases from J, leaving 14 bases between. Germline V gene sequence: CDR1 MNHEY, CDR2 SMNVEV (reference sequence). The CDR3 runs to 15 residues. The CDR3 region is CASSFAGGRYQPQHF. The CDR3 DNA follows: TGTGCCAGCAGTTTTGCCGGGGGCCGCTATCAGCCCCAGCATTTT.

The chain has TRBV7-9 and TRBJ2-2, with D unclear. V was shortened by 5 bases and J by 4 bases, with 14 bases between the two germline ends. Per germline, CDR1 SEHNR and CDR2 FQNEAQ (reference sequence). The CDR3 extends over 15 amino acids. CDR3 sequence: CASSHPAQITGELFF. CDR3 nucleotide sequence: TGTGCCAGCAGCCACCCGGCGCAGATCACCGGGGAGCTGTTTTTT.

This clone was observed a single time. V gene TRBV19 combines with J gene TRBJ2-5; TRBD1 matches 8 bases. Trimming took 3 bases from V and 2 from J; bases not matched to a gene: 8. This CDR3 has 16 residues. Germline CDR1 reads LNHDA; CDR2 reads SQIVND (reference sequence). CDR3 sequence: CASSIAGQGGQETQYF. For the CDR3, the DNA is TGTGCCAGTAGTATTGCCGGACAGGGAGGTCAAGAGACCCAGTACTTC.

This chain links TRBV7-6 with TRBJ1-1; D remains unclear. Trimming shortened V by 5 bases and J by 7 bases, and 8 bases separated the two germline ends. CDR3 size: 11 residues. Per germline, CDR1 SGHVS and CDR2 FNYEAQ. The CDR3 spells CASSPKDEAFF. The DNA for the CDR3 is TGTGCCAGCAGCCCCAAGGATGAAGCTTTCTTT.

The chain carries TRBV2 and TRBJ2-7; TRBD2 is a possible D gene (6 bases). The V gene's germline CDR1 is SNHLY and CDR2 FYNNEI. This CDR3 is 13 amino acids long. V was trimmed by 6 bases and J by 2 bases, leaving 11 bases between them. CDR3 sequence (DNA): TGTGCCAGCAGGCGGGAACCCCCCTACGAGCAGTACTTC. Its protein product is CASRREPPYEQYF.

The chain has TRBV27 and TRBJ1-5; D is perhaps TRBD1 (5 bases). V shed 6 bases and J shed 7 bases, with 22 bases lying between them. Germline V gives CDR1 MNHEY, CDR2 SMNVEV (reference sequence). This CDR3 is 16 amino acids long. CDR3 in DNA: TGTGCCAGCAGACCCGGCCCCCGGGGCCCGATCCAGCCCCAGCATTTT. Its protein product is CASRPGPRGPIQPQHF.

The chain joins TRBV14 to TRBJ2-7, with 7 positions matching TRBD2. V lost 3 bases, J lost 5 bases, and 7 bases stayed unmatched. Germline CDR1 is SGHDN and CDR2 is FVKESK. The CDR3 extends over 14 amino acids. CDR3 protein: CASSHQEGGDEQYF. As DNA, the CDR3 is TGTGCCAGCAGCCATCAGGAGGGAGGGGACGAGCAGTACTTC.

This clone was picked up one time. The chain joins TRBV9 to TRBJ1-2, with D hard to call. Trimming cost V 0 bases and J 6 bases, with 6 bases left between them. Looked up from germline, CDR1 is SGDLS and CDR2 is YYNGEE. This CDR3 is built from 12 residues. This CDR3 is CASSVGGNGYTF. The CDR3 nucleotides are TGTGCCAGCAGCGTAGGAGGGAATGGCTACACCTTC.

The chain recombines TRBV6-5 with TRBJ1-2; D might be TRBD1 (5 bases). The germline gives CDR1 MNHEY, CDR2 SVGAGI. The CDR3 totals 16 residues. Trimming shortened V by 2 bases and J by 3 bases, and 16 bases separated the two germline ends. The DNA for the CDR3 is TGTGCCAGCAGTTACAGTTATGAGGGCAGGGACTATGGCTACACCTTC. This encodes CASSYSYEGRDYGYTF.

V gene TRBV27 combines with J gene TRBJ2-3; no firm D call. This CDR3 comprises 15 residues. V was trimmed by 1 base and J by 3 bases, leaving 11 bases between them. The germline V gene has CDR1 MNHEY and CDR2 SMNVEV (reference sequence). This chain's CDR3 is CASSLLGVGTDTQYF. The CDR3 DNA reads as TGTGCCAGCAGTTTATTGGGTGTTGGGACAGATACGCAGTATTTT.